This TCR beta chain was identified during a study of control samples from healthy donors and cancer patients. The repertoire was sequenced with immunoSEQ multiplex PCR; TCRdb's copy has only in-frame clones and lacks some. The profile covers some 410,000 clones, with about 93% appearing a single time and more than 6% taken by the ten largest. The ends were cut back, 2 bases at V and 8 bases at J, with 14 bases in the middle. Germline loops: CDR1 SGHNT, CDR2 YYREEE (reference sequence). This CDR3 is built from 15 residues. This chain links TRBV5-4 with TRBJ1-6; a possible D gene is TRBD1 (5 bases). The sequence came from a man aged 35-49 years with head and neck cancer. The sequenced material came from PBMCs. CDR3 protein: CASSFTPRADSPLHF. CDR3 nucleotides: TGTGCCAGCAGCTTCACCCCCAGGGCCGATTCACCCCTCCACTTT. Variable domain in full (rest from reference TRBV5-4 and TRBJ1-6): ETGVTQSPTHLIKTRGQQVTLRCSSQSGHNTVSWYQQALGQGPQFIFQYYREEENGRGNFPPRFSGLQFPNYSSELNVNALELDDSALYLCASSFTPRADSPLHFGNGTRLTVT.